This T cell receptor (beta chain) was sequenced during a study of blood T cell repertoires in COVID-19. Study-level background: PBMCs, B-cell-depleted T cells, or T cells provided the cDNA or gDNA that made up the material.

The CDR3 loop spans 13 amino acids. Germline V gene lookup returns CDR1 SGHDN and CDR2 FVKESK. V was shortened by 4 bases and J by 1 base, with 7 bases between the two germline ends. Profiled with immunoSEQ multiplex PCR; TCRdb holds only in-frame clones, not every one. Found here are some 170,000 clones, roughly 82% of them singletons; the top ten hold about 16%. Input material: PBMCs or T cells enriched from blood (not recorded which). The chain carries TRBV14 and TRBJ1-1, with unresolved D. This sequence originates from a man between 50 and 59 years old who had recovered from COVID-19. The CDR3 loop is CASSLIGNTEAFF. The DNA for the CDR3 is TGTGCCAGCAGCCTCATCGGGAACACTGAAGCTTTCTTT.